One and the same sample provided the 25 T cell receptor beta chains below, sequenced in a study of OX40 agonist ivuxolimab in advanced cancers. Libraries were prepared by immunoSEQ multiplex PCR; TCRdb keeps only in-frame clonotypes and omits some of them. The sample shows around 80,000 clones, 85% to 90% of them seen only once. The source was CD4+ or CD8+ T cells sorted from blood, collected in a trial of the OX40 agonist ivuxolimab. Receptors were obtained from an adult with an advanced solid tumor such as melanoma, head and neck, liver or kidney cancer.

The chain joins TRBV7-7 to TRBJ2-1, with 8 bases fitting TRBD2. This CDR3 contains 15 residues. V shed 5 bases, J shed 8 bases, and the junction held 11 bases outside the gene matches. Germline loops: CDR1 SSHAT, CDR2 FNYEAQ (reference sequence). In DNA, the CDR3 is TGTGCCAGCAGCCCCGGACTAGCACTTGCCGATGAGCAGTTCTTC. This codes for CASSPGLALADEQFF.

DNA of the CDR3: TGTGCCACCAGCAGGCCCGACAGAGCATACAATGAGCAGTTCTTC. Translating gives CATSRPDRAYNEQFF. V usage is TRBV15 and J usage is TRBJ2-1; weak D call: TRBD1 (5 bases). Trimming stripped 3 bases from V and 4 bases from J, with 13 bases between. CDR1 is LNHNV and CDR2 is YYDKDF in the germline V gene (reference sequence). The CDR3 has 15 residues.

This clone has a single count. The genes are TRBV10-3 and TRBJ2-1; the D is unclear. The V gene lost 7 bases and the J gene lost 7 bases, with 8 bases spanning the gap. This CDR3 region has 11 residues. Looked up from germline, CDR1 is ENHRY and CDR2 is SYGVKD. CDR3 loop: CAINRANEQFF. The CDR3 DNA sequence: TGTGCCATCAATCGGGCGAATGAGCAGTTCTTC.

In its sample, this clone was seen once. The gene calls are TRBV30 and TRBJ2-5, with D unresolved. The V gene's germline CDR1 is GTSNPN and CDR2 SVGIG (reference sequence). The CDR3 runs 12 residues. Deletions cut 3 bases from V and 1 base from J, with 6 bases between. CDR3 DNA sequence: TGTGCCTGGAGCCCATCCCAAGAGACCCAGTACTTC. This gives the protein CAWSPSQETQYF.

The V gene is TRBV28, the J gene TRBJ2-1; 10 bases are shared with TRBD2. V lost 5 bases to trimming and J lost 4 bases; unmatched junction nucleotides: 8. Germline V lookup: CDR1 MDHEN, CDR2 SYDVKM. The length of the CDR3 is 16 residues. In DNA form, the CDR3 reads TGTGCCAGCAGTACCACTGGACTAGCGGCATACAATGAGCAGTTCTTC. It specifies CASSTTGLAAYNEQFF.

J is TRBJ1-1 and V is TRBV15; D gene uncertain. CDR3 length: 13 amino acids. Trimming removed 5 bases at V and 3 bases at J, with 10 bases between. CDR1 and CDR2 (germline): LNHNV, YYDKDF (reference sequence). The CDR3 loop is CATSGPEHTEAFF. The CDR3 DNA reads as TGTGCCACCAGCGGGCCCGAGCACACTGAAGCTTTCTTT.

This sequence joins TRBV5-4 and TRBJ2-1; 11 bases line up with TRBD1. Germline loops: CDR1 SGHNT, CDR2 YYREEE (reference sequence). The length of the CDR3 is 15 residues. The V and J ends lost 5 bases and 3 bases, in that order; junction bases with no gene match: 4. CDR3 sequence: CASRSDRGHYNEQFF. The CDR3 DNA sequence: TGTGCCAGCAGATCGGACAGGGGGCACTACAATGAGCAGTTCTTC.

This clone was counted between two and nine times. This chain links TRBV14 with TRBJ1-1, with D possibly being TRBD1 (5 bases). Trimming cost V 0 bases and J 7 bases, with 9 bases left between them. The CDR3 extends over 13 amino acids. The germline V gene encodes CDR1 SGHDN and CDR2 FVKESK. As DNA, the CDR3 is TGTGCCAGCAGCCAAGATGGGGGAATTGAAGCTTTCTTT. Its translation is CASSQDGGIEAFF.

On this clone: One junction end does not reproduce the germline sequence, and a read error may be involved. V and J are TRBV5-6 and TRBJ1-5; perhaps TRBD1 as D (5 bases). CDR3 size: 16 residues. Germline V gene sequence: CDR1 SGHDT, CDR2 YYEEEE. This CDR3 reads CASSLGPTEGYQPQHF. CDR3 nucleotides: TGTGCCAGCAGTTTGGGACCTACGGAGGGCTATCAGCCCCAGCATTTT. The complete variable domain, with remaining parts taken from reference TRBV5-6 and TRBJ1-5, reads DAGVTQSPTHLIKTRGQQVTLRCSPKSGHDTVSWYQQALGQGPQFIFQYYEEEERQRGNFPDRFSGHQFPNYSSELNVNALLLGDSALYLCASSLGPTEGYQPQHFGDGTRLSIL.

The rearrangement links TRBV28 to TRBJ1-3; 7 bases match TRBD1. CDR1 is MDHEN, CDR2 SYDVKM, per germline. V shed 6 bases, J shed 9 bases, and the junction held 11 bases outside the gene matches. The length of the CDR3 is 14 residues. CDR3 region: CASSPPTGLATIYF. In DNA form, the CDR3 reads TGTGCCAGCAGCCCACCGACAGGGTTGGCCACCATATATTTT.

The chain recombines TRBV7-9 with TRBJ2-4; no firm D call. The CDR3 sequence is 15 residues long. Germline V gene data show CDR1 as SEHNR and CDR2 as FQNEAQ (reference sequence). V lost 2 bases to trimming and J lost 0 bases, with 8 bases between them. In DNA, the CDR3 is TGTGCCAGCAGCTTAACCGGGCCAGCCAAAAACATTCAGTACTTC. Translation: CASSLTGPAKNIQYF. Variable domain in full (rest from reference TRBV7-9 and TRBJ2-4): DTGVSQNPRHKITKRGQNVTFRCDPISEHNRLYWYRQTLGQGPEFLTYFQNEAQLEKSRLLSDRFSAERPKGSFSTLEIQRTEQGDSAMYLCASSLTGPAKNIQYFGAGTRLSVL.

This chain connects TRBV5-8 to TRBJ2-5; 13 bases match TRBD2. Unmatched junction bases numbered 1, after V lost 7 bases and J lost 4 bases. Germline loops: CDR1 SGHTS, CDR2 YDEGEE. CDR3 length: 13 amino acids. The CDR3 is CASRTSGRETQYF. The CDR3 DNA reads TGTGCCAGCCGGACTAGCGGGAGAGAGACCCAGTACTTC.

The CDR3 DNA reads TGTGCCAGCAGCCGACAGGGTAGCTACACTGAAGCTTTCTTT. The encoded protein is CASSRQGSYTEAFF. V gene TRBV9 combines with J gene TRBJ1-1; TRBD1 agrees at 7 bases. The length of the CDR3 is 14 residues. The trim removed 4 bases at V and 3 bases at J, leaving 6 bases unmatched. Germline V lookup: CDR1 SGDLS, CDR2 YYNGEE.

The chain joins TRBV19 to TRBJ2-5; TRBD2 aligns across 7 bases. CDR3 size: 16 residues. With 1 base clipped from V and 2 bases from J, the junction kept 7 bases outside the gene matches. Per germline, CDR1 LNHDA and CDR2 SQIVND (reference sequence). The CDR3 here is CASSIGYRAGQETQYF. The CDR3 DNA reads as TGTGCCAGTAGTATAGGGTATCGAGCGGGGCAAGAGACCCAGTACTTC.

This rearrangement joins TRBV6-5 to TRBJ1-1; D possibly corresponds to TRBD1 (5 bases). Looked up from germline, CDR1 is MNHEY and CDR2 is SVGAGI. The CDR3 totals 14 residues. V lost 5 bases and J 3 bases, leaving 13 bases between the germline ends. CDR3 in DNA: TGTGCCAGCAGTCGCAGGGAGGCGGACACTGAAGCTTTCTTT. Translating it yields CASSRREADTEAFF.

The genes are TRBV4-2 and TRBJ2-1; weak D call: TRBD1 (5 bases). This CDR3 is built from 16 residues. Trimming left V 0 bases short and J 2 bases short, with 11 bases between. Germline V lookup: CDR1 LGHNA, CDR2 YNFKEQ. The CDR3 coding sequence is TGTGCCAGCAGCCAAGAGATGCTAGGGGCCTACAATGAGCAGTTCTTC. Protein product: CASSQEMLGAYNEQFF.

This rearrangement joins TRBV5-4 to TRBJ2-3, with D possibly being TRBD2 (5 bases). There are 14 residues in the CDR3. Trimming left V 7 bases short and J 1 base short, with 13 bases between. Per the germline V gene, CDR1 is SGHNT and CDR2 is YYREEE (reference sequence). The CDR3, as DNA: TGTGCCAGCGCCCCGAACGGGGGCACAGATACGCAGTATTTT. It is translated as CASAPNGGTDTQYF. The whole variable domain, remainder taken from reference TRBV5-4 and TRBJ2-3, is ETGVTQSPTHLIKTRGQQVTLRCSSQSGHNTVSWYQQALGQGPQFIFQYYREEENGRGNFPPRFSGLQFPNYSSELNVNALELDDSALYLCASAPNGGTDTQYFGPGTRLTVL.

The chain couples TRBV5-1 to TRBJ2-6; D remains ambiguous. From germline, CDR1 is SGHRS and CDR2 YFSETQ. This CDR3 is 15 amino acids long. V lost 0 bases to trimming and J lost 1 base, with 5 bases between them. The CDR3 nucleotides read TGCGCCAGCAGCTTGGACGGATCTGGGGCCAACGTCCTGACTTTC. Residues: CASSLDGSGANVLTF.

This sequence joins TRBV9 and TRBJ2-1; 9 bases match TRBD2. This CDR3 has 16 amino acids. V was clipped by 2 bases and J by 7 bases; unmatched bases: 10. Germline lookup yields CDR1 SGDLS and CDR2 YYNGEE. The CDR3 loop is CASSVTVAGAGNEQFF. DNA for the CDR3: TGTGCCAGCAGCGTTACCGTAGCGGGGGCCGGTAATGAGCAGTTCTTC.

This rearrangement joins TRBV6-5 to TRBJ1-1, with 8 bases matching TRBD1. CDR1 and CDR2 (germline): MNHEY, SVGAGI. This CDR3 is built from 16 residues. The J segment lost 0 bases and the V segment lost 4 bases, leaving 7 bases of the junction unmatched. CDR3 amino acids: CASSSPYRGMNTEAFF. In DNA form, the CDR3 reads TGTGCCAGCAGTTCCCCGTACAGGGGGATGAACACTGAAGCTTTCTTT.

Notes on this clone: This sample includes further DNA sequences coding for the same CDR3. V gene TRBV6-5 combines with J gene TRBJ1-4; 10 bases fit TRBD1. Losses at the gene ends were 0 bases for V and 7 bases for J; bases not matched to a gene: 2. The length of the CDR3 is 15 residues. Germline assignment: CDR1 MNHEY and CDR2 SVGAGI. This CDR3 reads CASSYSGQGSEKLFF. The CDR3 region has the DNA TGTGCCAGCAGTTACTCGGGACAGGGGAGTGAAAAACTGTTTTTT.

The rearrangement uses TRBV6-5 and TRBJ1-2, with D uncertain. The V gene lost 7 bases and the J gene lost 8 bases, with 17 bases spanning the gap. This CDR3 has 13 residues. Germline-derived CDR1 and CDR2 are MNHEY and SVGAGI. The CDR3 bases are TGTGCCAGCAACCGCGGTTTCGAGAACGGCTACACCTTC. Its translation is CASNRGFENGYTF.

A remark on this clone: Other nucleotide sequences in the sample specify the same CDR3. V usage is TRBV7-2 and J usage is TRBJ2-5; TRBD1 agrees at 8 bases. This CDR3 region has 14 residues. The germline CDR1 and CDR2 sequences are SGHTA and FQGNSA. The J segment lost 1 base and the V segment lost 5 bases, leaving 3 bases of the junction unmatched. As DNA, the CDR3 is TGTGCCAGCAGCCGTGACAGGGGCCAAGAGACCCAGTACTTC. Residues: CASSRDRGQETQYF. The complete variable domain, with remaining parts taken from reference TRBV7-2 and TRBJ2-5, reads GAGVSQSPSNKVTEKGKDVELRCDPISGHTALYWYRQSLGQGLEFLIYFQGNSAPDKSGLPSDRFSAERTGGSVSTLTIQRTQQEDSAVYLCASSRDRGQETQYFGPGTRLLVL.

Only one count was recorded for this clone. This chain uses TRBV7-2 with TRBJ1-5; the D is unclear. CDR1 is SGHTA, CDR2 FQGNSA, per germline. The CDR3 spans 16 residues. Trimming took 0 bases from V and 2 from J, leaving 11 bases between them. The CDR3 bases are TGTGCCAGCAGCTTAGCTGCAGGCTTAGGCAATCAGCCCCAGCATTTT. It encodes CASSLAAGLGNQPQHF.

The CDR3 reads CASSLGVDYADTQYF. CDR3 coding DNA: TGTGCCAGCAGCTTAGGCGTCGACTACGCAGATACGCAGTATTTT. The V and J genes are TRBV11-3 and TRBJ2-3; tentatively, D is TRBD2 (5 bases). The V gene's germline CDR1 is SGHNT and CDR2 YENEEA. This CDR3 region has 15 residues. With 1 base removed from V and 4 bases from J, the gap between germline ends came to 12 bases.